This T cell receptor (beta chain) derives from a study of blood T cell repertoires in COVID-19 (dated by TCRdb to the early 2020s). Context from the whole study: Samples from collaborators originated in the United States, Italy and Spain and spanned both the acute and convalescent phases of COVID-19. Where available, HLA class I and class II types were obtained from metadata supplied by the sample provider rather than from assay-based typing. The repertoires were released in a freely available public database meant as a resource for research on the immune response to SARS-CoV-2. Deeply sampled blood TCRbeta repertoires from subjects exposed to, actively infected with, or recovered from COVID-19 were included in the dataset. The prospective study material was composed of cDNA or gDNA derived from T cells, B-cell-depleted T cells, or PBMCs. Samples came from the ongoing ImmuneRACE study (first 160 participants) plus 1,254 subjects from 6 global collaborators. The sample metadata nearly always contained a de-identified subject ID, COVID-19 status, age in years and sex.

Each collaborating institution followed its own protocols to collect whole blood in K2EDTA tubes. For TCRbeta analysis, collaborators shipped samples in one of three forms: frozen whole blood, isolated PBMCs, or DNA extracted from either of those sample types. According to the germline V gene, CDR1 reads SGHTA and CDR2 reads FQGNSA. The CDR3 sequence holds 12 residues, the cysteine and phenylalanine included. Of the read, only the CDR3 DNA is kept; its 36 bases are in frame from base 1. V and J lose 1 base and 6 bases, and a span of 6 bases separates them. A word on this clone: Its antigen is unknown. No clone much larger than this one lies a single base away; base qualities are absent.

TCRbeta CDR3 regions were amplified from genomic DNA using the immunoSEQ Assay, a bias-controlled multiplex PCR. As for the authors' bioinformatics: Within the assay, amplification of reference gene primers was used to estimate how many nucleated cells each sample contained. To quantify the absolute abundance of each unique TCRbeta CDR3 rearrangement, sequence reads were collapsed and filtered. For each sample, productive Simpson clonality was calculated as the square root of Simpson's diversity index across productive rearrangements. TCRdb stores this immuneACCESS table with in-frame sequences only. Part of the clones is absent; in the studies checked, under half of the shortfall reflects unresolved V genes, and no reason is known for the rest. The V and J calls and clone size come from that table; D and trimming were worked out from the DNA. This sample lists some 54,000 clones; about four fifths were detected once. The ten largest clones represent just under 7% of the sample.

Study-wide findings and limitations: Clinical and demographic metadata were provided uncurated, with the amount varying by source and participant.

The source is a man aged 65 to 79 with active COVID-19. The sample taken for sequencing was peripheral blood. The V and J genes are TRBV7-2 and TRBJ1-1; confidence is insufficient to name the D gene. The nucleotide sequence is given as TGTGCCAGCAGCTTAGGAGTGCCTGAAGCTTTCTTT. Its protein is CASSLGVPEAFF.